The clone carrying this TCR beta chain was picked up a small number of times. Antigen: not known. These data originate in a study of cytomegalovirus exposure and HLA in healthy donors. The wider study: The same platform as the 666 first-cohort repertoires was used for the 90 to 150 validation repertoires, a later analysis reported. Notes on the study in general: The study flagged some 170 TCR beta chains as cytomegalovirus-associated. Among TCR sequences, most were rare, though some public TCRs appeared in many donors.

TCRdb keeps only in-frame clones here, not all; method: immunoSEQ multiplex PCR. The sample includes about 160,000 clones, approximately 87% of them seen just once. The receptor comes from a woman aged 30 to 39 in good health and CMV-seronegative. The material sequenced was PBMCs.

The CDR3 protein is CASIEAGVADTQYF. Written as DNA, the CDR3 is TGTGCCAGCATCGAAGCGGGAGTGGCAGATACGCAGTATTTT. The chain links TRBV27 to TRBJ2-3; 8 bases agree with TRBD2. CDR1 is MNHEY, CDR2 SMNVEV, per germline (reference sequence). Germline trimming cut 7 bases from V and 4 bases from J; bases unmatched to any gene: 7. The CDR3 has 14 residues.